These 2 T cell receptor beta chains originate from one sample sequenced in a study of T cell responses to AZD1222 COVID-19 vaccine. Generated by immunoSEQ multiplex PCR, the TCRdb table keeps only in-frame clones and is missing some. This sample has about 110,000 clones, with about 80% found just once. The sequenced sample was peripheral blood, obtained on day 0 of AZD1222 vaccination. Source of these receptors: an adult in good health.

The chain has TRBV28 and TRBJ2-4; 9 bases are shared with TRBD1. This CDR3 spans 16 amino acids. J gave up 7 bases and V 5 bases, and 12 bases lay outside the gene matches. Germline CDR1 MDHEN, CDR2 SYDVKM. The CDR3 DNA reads TGTGCCAGCAGTGTTGTCACAGGGGGCGTTATGAACATTCAGTACTTC. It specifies CASSVVTGGVMNIQYF.

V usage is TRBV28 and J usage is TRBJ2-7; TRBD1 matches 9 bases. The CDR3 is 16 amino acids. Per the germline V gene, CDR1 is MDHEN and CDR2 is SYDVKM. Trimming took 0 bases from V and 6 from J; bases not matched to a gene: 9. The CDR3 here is CASSLWDRGTFSEQYF. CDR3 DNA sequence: TGTGCCAGCAGTTTATGGGACAGGGGAACCTTTTCCGAGCAGTACTTC.